This T cell receptor (beta chain) was found in a study of T cell responses to AZD1222 COVID-19 vaccine. Method: immunoSEQ multiplex PCR; TCRdb's copy keeps in-frame clones and lacks some. The data show tens of thousands of clones, 65% to 90% seen once. Study outcomes and limitations: Repertoires in all cases were sampled only once the peak T cell response had passed.

As concerns this clone: Its target is unknown.

Germline lookup yields CDR1 PRHDT and CDR2 FYEKMQ (reference sequence). There are 13 residues in the CDR3. The V end was cut by 1 base, the J end by 3 bases, with 7 bases between. This clonotype originated in an adult in good health. The chain combines TRBV13 with TRBJ2-7; weak D call: TRBD1 (6 bases). Source: peripheral blood, taken on day 0 of AZD1222 vaccination. CDR3 nucleotide sequence: TGTGCCAGCAGCTTAGAGGACAGCTACGAGCAGTACTTC. Translated, it gives CASSLEDSYEQYF.